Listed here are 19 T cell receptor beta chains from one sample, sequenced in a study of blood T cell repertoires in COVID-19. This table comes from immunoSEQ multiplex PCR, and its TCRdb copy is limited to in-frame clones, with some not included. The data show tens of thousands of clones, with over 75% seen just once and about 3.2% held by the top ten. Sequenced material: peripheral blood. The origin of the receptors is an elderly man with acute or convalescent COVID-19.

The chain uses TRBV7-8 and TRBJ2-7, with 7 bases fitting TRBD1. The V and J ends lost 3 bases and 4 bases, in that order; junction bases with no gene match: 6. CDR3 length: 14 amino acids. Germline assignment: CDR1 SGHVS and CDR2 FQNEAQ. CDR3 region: CASSFSTGKYEQYF. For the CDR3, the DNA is TGTGCCAGCAGCTTTTCGACAGGGAAATACGAGCAGTACTTC.

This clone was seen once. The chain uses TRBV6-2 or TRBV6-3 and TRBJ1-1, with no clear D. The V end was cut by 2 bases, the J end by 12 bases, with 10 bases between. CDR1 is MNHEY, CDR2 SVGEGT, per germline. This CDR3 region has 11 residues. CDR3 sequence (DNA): TGTGCCAGCAGTTACGGTATCACAACTTTCTTT. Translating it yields CASSYGITTFF.

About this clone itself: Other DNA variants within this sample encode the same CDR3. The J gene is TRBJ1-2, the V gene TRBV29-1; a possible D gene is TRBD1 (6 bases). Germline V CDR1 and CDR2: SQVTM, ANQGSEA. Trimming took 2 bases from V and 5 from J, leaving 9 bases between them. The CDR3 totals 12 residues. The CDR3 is CSVEMQGYGYTF. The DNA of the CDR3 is TGCAGCGTTGAAATGCAGGGGTATGGCTACACCTTC. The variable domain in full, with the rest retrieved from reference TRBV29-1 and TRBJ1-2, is SAVISQKPSRDICQRGTSLTIQCQVDSQVTMMFWYRQQPGQSLTLIATANQGSEATYESGFVIDKFPISRPNLTFSTLTVSNMSPEDSSIYLCSVEMQGYGYTFGSGTRLTVV.

The CDR3 loop is CATSEGQGAFNEQFF. CDR3 DNA sequence: TGCGCCACCTCGGAGGGGCAGGGGGCGTTCAATGAGCAGTTCTTC. The gene calls are TRBV5-1 and TRBJ2-1; 8 bases fit TRBD1. This CDR3 comprises 15 residues. Per the germline V gene, CDR1 is SGHRS and CDR2 is YFSETQ. The trim removed 9 bases at V and 6 bases at J, leaving 14 bases unmatched.

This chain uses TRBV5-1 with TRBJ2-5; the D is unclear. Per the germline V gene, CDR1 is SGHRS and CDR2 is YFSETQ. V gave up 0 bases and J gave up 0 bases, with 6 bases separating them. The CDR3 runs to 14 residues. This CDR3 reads CASSLVSDQETQYF. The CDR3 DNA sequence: TGCGCCAGCAGCTTGGTGAGCGACCAAGAGACCCAGTACTTC.

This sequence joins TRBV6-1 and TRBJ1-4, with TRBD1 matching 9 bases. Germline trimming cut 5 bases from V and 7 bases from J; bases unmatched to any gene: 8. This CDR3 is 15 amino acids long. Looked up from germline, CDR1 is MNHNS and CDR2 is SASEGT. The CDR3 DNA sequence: TGTGCCAGCAGTCATGGACAGGGGTTGACTGAAAAACTGTTTTTT. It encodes CASSHGQGLTEKLFF.

CDR3 residues: CASGLRASGRTDTQYF. The CDR3 DNA is TGTGCTAGTGGTTTGCGGGCTAGCGGGAGAACAGATACGCAGTATTTT. The chain recombines TRBV12-5 with TRBJ2-3; 10 nucleotides agree with TRBD2. The CDR3 spans 16 residues. Germline V gives CDR1 LGHNT, CDR2 FRNRAP. With 2 bases clipped from V and 3 bases from J, the junction kept 5 bases outside the gene matches.

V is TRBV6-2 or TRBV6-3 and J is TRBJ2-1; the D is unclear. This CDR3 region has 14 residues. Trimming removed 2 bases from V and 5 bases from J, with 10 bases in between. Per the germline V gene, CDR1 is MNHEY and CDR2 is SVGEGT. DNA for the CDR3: TGTGCCAGCAGTTACGACTCGCGCGACAATGAGCAGTTCTTC. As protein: CASSYDSRDNEQFF.

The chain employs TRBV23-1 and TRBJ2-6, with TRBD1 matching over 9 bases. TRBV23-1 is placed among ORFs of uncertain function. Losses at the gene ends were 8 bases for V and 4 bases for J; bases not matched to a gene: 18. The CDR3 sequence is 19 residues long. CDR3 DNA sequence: TGCGCCAGCTTGAACTCCGGGACAGGGTTAATAATAGGGGCCAACGTCCTGACTTTC. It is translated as CASLNSGTGLIIGANVLTF.

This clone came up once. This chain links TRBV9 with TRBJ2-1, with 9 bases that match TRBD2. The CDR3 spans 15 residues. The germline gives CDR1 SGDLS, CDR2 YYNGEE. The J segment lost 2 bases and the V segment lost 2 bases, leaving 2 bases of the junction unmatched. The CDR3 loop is CASSVGLATYNEQFF. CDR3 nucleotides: TGTGCCAGCAGCGTGGGACTAGCTACCTACAATGAGCAGTTCTTC.

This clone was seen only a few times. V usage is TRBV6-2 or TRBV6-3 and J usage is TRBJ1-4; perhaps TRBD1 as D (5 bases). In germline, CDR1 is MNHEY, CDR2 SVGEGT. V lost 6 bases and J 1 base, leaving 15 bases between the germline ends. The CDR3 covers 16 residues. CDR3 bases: TGTGCCAGCAGCCCTAAACCAGGGTTAACTAATGAAAAACTGTTTTTT. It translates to CASSPKPGLTNEKLFF.

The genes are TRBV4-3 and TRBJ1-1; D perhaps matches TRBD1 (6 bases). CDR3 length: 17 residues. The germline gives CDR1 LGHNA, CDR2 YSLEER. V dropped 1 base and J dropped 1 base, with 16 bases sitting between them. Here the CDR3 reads CASSQGLTATGNTEAFF. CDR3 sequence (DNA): TGCGCCAGCAGCCAAGGGTTGACTGCGACAGGGAACACTGAAGCTTTCTTT.

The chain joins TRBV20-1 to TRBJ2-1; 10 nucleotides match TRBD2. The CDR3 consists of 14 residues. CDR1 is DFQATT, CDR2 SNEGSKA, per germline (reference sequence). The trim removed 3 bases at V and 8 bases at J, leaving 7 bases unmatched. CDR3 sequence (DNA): TGCAGTGCTAGTCTAGGGACTAGCGTGCATGAGCAGTTCTTC. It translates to CSASLGTSVHEQFF.

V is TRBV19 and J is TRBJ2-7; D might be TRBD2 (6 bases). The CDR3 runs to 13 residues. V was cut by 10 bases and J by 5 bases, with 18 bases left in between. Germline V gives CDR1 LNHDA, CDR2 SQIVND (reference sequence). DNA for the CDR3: TGTGCCACCAGGCGGGATCGATTCCACGAGCAGTACTTC. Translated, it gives CATRRDRFHEQYF.

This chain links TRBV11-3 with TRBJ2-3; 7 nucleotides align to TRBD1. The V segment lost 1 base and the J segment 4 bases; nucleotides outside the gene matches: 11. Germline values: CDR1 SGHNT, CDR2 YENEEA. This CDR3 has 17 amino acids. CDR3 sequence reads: CASSLVGTDLWADTQYF. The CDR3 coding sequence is TGTGCCAGCAGCTTAGTAGGGACAGATTTATGGGCAGATACGCAGTATTTT. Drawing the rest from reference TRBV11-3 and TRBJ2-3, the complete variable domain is EAGVVQSPRYKIIEKKQPVAFWCNPISGHNTLYWYLQNLGQGPELLIRYENEEAVDDSQLPKDRFSAERLKGVDSTLKIQPAELGDSAVYLCASSLVGTDLWADTQYFGPGTRLTVL.

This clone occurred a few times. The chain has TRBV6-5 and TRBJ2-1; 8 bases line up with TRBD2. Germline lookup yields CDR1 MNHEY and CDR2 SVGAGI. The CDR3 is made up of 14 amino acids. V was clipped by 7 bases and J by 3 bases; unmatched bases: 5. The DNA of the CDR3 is TGTGCCAGCAAGGACAGCGGGAGCTACAATGAGCAGTTCTTC. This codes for CASKDSGSYNEQFF.

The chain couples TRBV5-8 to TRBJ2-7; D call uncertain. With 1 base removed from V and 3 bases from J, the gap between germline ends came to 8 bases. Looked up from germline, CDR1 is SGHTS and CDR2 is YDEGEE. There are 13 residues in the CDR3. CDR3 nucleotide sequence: TGTGCCAGCAGCTTGTCCCCCGGCTACGAGCAGTACTTC. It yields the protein CASSLSPGYEQYF.

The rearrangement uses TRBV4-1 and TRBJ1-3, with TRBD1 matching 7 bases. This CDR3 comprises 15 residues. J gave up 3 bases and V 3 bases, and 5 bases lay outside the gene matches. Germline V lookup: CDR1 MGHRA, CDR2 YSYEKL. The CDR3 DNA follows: TGCGCCAGCAGCCACCCAAACAGGGGTGGAAACACCATATATTTT. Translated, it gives CASSHPNRGGNTIYF.

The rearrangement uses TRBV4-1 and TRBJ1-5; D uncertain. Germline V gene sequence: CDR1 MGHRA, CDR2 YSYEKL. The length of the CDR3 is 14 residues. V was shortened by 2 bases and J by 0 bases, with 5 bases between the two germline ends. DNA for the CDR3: TGCGCCAGCAGCCAATTATTTAGCAATCAGCCCCAGCATTTT. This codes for CASSQLFSNQPQHF.